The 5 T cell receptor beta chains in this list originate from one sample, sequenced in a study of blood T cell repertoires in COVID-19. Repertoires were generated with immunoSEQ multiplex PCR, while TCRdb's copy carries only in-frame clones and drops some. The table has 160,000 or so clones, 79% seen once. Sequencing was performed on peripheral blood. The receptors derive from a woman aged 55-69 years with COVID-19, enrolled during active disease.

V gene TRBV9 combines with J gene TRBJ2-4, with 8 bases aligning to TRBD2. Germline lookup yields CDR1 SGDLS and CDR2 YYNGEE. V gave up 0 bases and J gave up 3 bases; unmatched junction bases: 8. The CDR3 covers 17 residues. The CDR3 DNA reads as TGTGCCAGCAGCGTAGATTCGGGAGGGCAAGGCAAAAACATTCAGTACTTC. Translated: CASSVDSGGQGKNIQYF. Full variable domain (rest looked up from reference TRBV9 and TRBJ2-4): DSGVTQTPKHLITATGQRVTLRCSPRSGDLSVYWYQQSLDQGLQFLIQYYNGEERAKGNILERFSAQQFPDLHSELNLSSLELGDSALYFCASSVDSGGQGKNIQYFGAGTRLSVL.

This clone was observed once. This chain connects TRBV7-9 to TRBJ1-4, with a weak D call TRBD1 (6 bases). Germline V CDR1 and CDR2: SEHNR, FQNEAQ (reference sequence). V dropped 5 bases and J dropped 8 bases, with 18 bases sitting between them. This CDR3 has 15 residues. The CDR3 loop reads CASSPGGGRQEKLFF. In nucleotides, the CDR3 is TGTGCCAGCAGCCCGGGCGGGGGGCGCCAAGAAAAACTGTTTTTT. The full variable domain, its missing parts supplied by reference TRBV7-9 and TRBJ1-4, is DTGVSQNPRHKITKRGQNVTFRCDPISEHNRLYWYRQTLGQGPEFLTYFQNEAQLEKSRLLSDRFSAERPKGSFSTLEIQRTEQGDSAMYLCASSPGGGRQEKLFFGSGTQLSVL.

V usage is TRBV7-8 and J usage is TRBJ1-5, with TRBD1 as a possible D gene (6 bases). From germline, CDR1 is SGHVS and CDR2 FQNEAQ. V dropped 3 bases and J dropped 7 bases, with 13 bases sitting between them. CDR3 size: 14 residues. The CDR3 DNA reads TGTGCCAGCAGCTTGTCAGGGGTTGAGCAGCCCCAGCATTTT. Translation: CASSLSGVEQPQHF.

In DNA, the CDR3 is TGTGCCACCAGTGATCCTAGCGGGGCTAGCACAGATACGCAGTATTTT. It is translated as CATSDPSGASTDTQYF. The chain couples TRBV24-1 to TRBJ2-3; 9 bases are shared with TRBD2. This CDR3 contains 16 residues. The V gene end was trimmed by 3 bases and the J gene end by 0 bases; junction bases not matched to a gene: 3. The germline gives CDR1 KGHDR, CDR2 SFDVKD.

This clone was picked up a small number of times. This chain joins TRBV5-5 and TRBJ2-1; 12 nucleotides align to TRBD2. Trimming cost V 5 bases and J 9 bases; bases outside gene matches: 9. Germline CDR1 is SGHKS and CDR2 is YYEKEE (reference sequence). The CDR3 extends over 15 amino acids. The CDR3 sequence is CASRTLAGGLGEQFF. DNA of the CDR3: TGTGCCAGCAGAACGCTAGCGGGAGGGCTAGGTGAGCAGTTCTTC.